Following are 8 T cell receptor beta chains from one sample sequenced in a study of blood T cell repertoires in COVID-19. Here immunoSEQ multiplex PCR was the method, and the copy in TCRdb shows in-frame clones only, minus some. The data show some 31,000 clones, around 90% seen once. The sample comprised peripheral blood. Receptors were obtained from a man between 65 and 85 years old with active or convalescent COVID-19.

The chain has TRBV11-2 and TRBJ1-2, with D possibly matching TRBD1 (6 bases). The CDR3 runs to 15 residues. The germline V gene encodes CDR1 SGHAT and CDR2 FQNNGV. With 2 bases removed from V and 4 bases from J, the gap between germline ends came to 14 bases. CDR3 DNA sequence: TGTGCCAGCAGCTTACTCCGGGGGGGGGCCTATGGCTACACCTTC. Translated, it gives CASSLLRGGAYGYTF. The full variable domain, completed using reference TRBV11-2 and TRBJ1-2, is EAGVAQSPRYKIIEKRQSVAFWCNPISGHATLYWYQQILGQGPKLLIQFQNNGVVDDSQLPKDRFSAERLKGVDSTLKIQPAKLEDSAVYLCASSLLRGGAYGYTFGSGTRLTVV.

V is TRBV19 and J is TRBJ1-2, with a weak D call TRBD1 (6 bases). Germline V gene lookup returns CDR1 LNHDA and CDR2 SQIVND (reference sequence). The V and J ends lost 6 bases and 8 bases respectively, with 22 bases between them. The CDR3 runs 15 residues. The CDR3 region is CASRRVQAGEKGYTF. CDR3 nucleotides: TGTGCCAGTAGAAGGGTTCAGGCAGGGGAAAAAGGCTACACCTTC.

This clone was seen just once. The chain has TRBV14 and TRBJ2-7, with D possibly matching TRBD1 (5 bases). Trimming pared 0 bases from V and 3 bases from J, leaving 12 bases between. Germline V gene sequence: CDR1 SGHDN, CDR2 FVKESK. CDR3 length equals 15 residues. The CDR3 spells CASSQEAGRVYEQYF. The CDR3 DNA is TGTGCCAGCAGCCAAGAAGCCGGCAGGGTCTACGAGCAGTACTTC.

The rearrangement links TRBV2 to TRBJ1-5, with D possibly matching TRBD1 (6 bases). Germline V lookup: CDR1 SNHLY, CDR2 FYNNEI. The CDR3 is made up of 15 amino acids. Trimming stripped 5 bases from V and 2 bases from J, with 13 bases between. CDR3 nucleotides: TGTGCCAGCAGTAGAGGTTCAGGGGGCAATCAGCCCCAGCATTTT. Translating gives CASSRGSGGNQPQHF.

The gene calls are TRBV7-9 and TRBJ1-1; D uncertain. The V gene's germline CDR1 is SEHNR and CDR2 FQNEAQ (reference sequence). This CDR3 region has 12 residues. V lost 8 bases to trimming and J lost 2 bases, with 9 bases between them. In DNA form, the CDR3 reads TGTGCCAGCGTCAGGATAAACACTGAAGCTTTCTTT. This codes for CASVRINTEAFF.

The chain joins TRBV20-1 to TRBJ1-2, with 12 bases fitting TRBD1. This CDR3 contains 15 residues. Looked up from germline, CDR1 is DFQATT and CDR2 is SNEGSKA (reference sequence). Trimming cost V 3 bases and J 9 bases; bases outside gene matches: 11. CDR3 region: CSASRGTGGPFSYTF. Here the CDR3 DNA reads TGCAGTGCTAGTCGGGGGACAGGGGGCCCTTTTAGCTACACCTTC.

As DNA, the CDR3 is TGTGCCAGCAGCTTAGCGAGGACAGGGATGGATGAGCAGTTCTTC. This sequence encodes CASSLARTGMDEQFF. The V and J genes are TRBV7-2 and TRBJ2-1, with 8 bases identical to TRBD1. The V and J ends lost 0 bases and 8 bases, in that order; junction bases with no gene match: 6. The CDR3 covers 15 residues. The germline CDR1 and CDR2 sequences are SGHTA and FQGNSA.

This chain joins TRBV5-4 and TRBJ1-4; tentatively, D is TRBD1 (6 bases). The CDR3 consists of 15 residues. In germline, CDR1 is SGHNT, CDR2 YYREEE (reference sequence). V lost 0 bases, J lost 4 bases, and 10 bases lay in between. The CDR3 region has the DNA TGTGCCAGCAGCTTGGCCGGGACACTTAATGAAAAACTGTTTTTT. This sequence encodes CASSLAGTLNEKLFF.